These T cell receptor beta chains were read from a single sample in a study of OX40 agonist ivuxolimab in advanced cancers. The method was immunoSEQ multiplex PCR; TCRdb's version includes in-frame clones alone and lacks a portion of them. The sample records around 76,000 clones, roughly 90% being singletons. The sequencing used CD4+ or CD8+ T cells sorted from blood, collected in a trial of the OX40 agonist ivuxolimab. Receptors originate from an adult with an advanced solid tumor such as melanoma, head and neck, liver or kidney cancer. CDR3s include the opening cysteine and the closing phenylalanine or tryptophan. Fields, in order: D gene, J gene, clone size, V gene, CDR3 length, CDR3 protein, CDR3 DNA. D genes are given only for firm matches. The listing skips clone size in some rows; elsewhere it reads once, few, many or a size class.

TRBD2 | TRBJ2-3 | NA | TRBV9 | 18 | CASSPRRGSGGAEDTQYF | TGTGCCAGCAGCCCGAGGAGAGGTAGCGGGGGGGCCGAAGATACGCAGTATTTT
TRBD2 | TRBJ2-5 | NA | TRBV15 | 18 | CATSRGWGAGEWSETQYF | TGTGCCACCAGCAGAGGTTGGGGAGCGGGAGAGTGGTCGGAGACCCAGTACTTC
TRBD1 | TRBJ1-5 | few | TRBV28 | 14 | CASSSGDRVKPQHF | TGTGCCAGCAGTAGCGGGGACAGGGTGAAGCCCCAGCATTTT
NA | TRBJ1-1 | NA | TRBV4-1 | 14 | CASSLRGGYTEAFF | TGCGCCAGCAGCCTCAGGGGAGGGTACACTGAAGCTTTCTTT
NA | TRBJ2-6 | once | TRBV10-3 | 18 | CAIKAHQGRASGANVLTF | TGTGCCATCAAGGCCCATCAGGGACGAGCCTCTGGGGCCAACGTCCTGACTTTC
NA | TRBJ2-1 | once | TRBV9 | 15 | CASSVAPTMDNEQFF | TGTGCCAGCAGCGTAGCCCCTACCATGGACAATGAGCAGTTCTTC
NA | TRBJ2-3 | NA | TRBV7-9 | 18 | CASSPGWRGGSSTDTQYF | TGTGCCAGCAGCCCCGGGTGGAGGGGGGGCTCTAGCACAGATACGCAGTATTTT
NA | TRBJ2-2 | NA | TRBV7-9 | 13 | CASSPQSTGELFF | TGTGCCAGCAGCCCGCAAAGCACCGGGGAGCTGTTTTTT
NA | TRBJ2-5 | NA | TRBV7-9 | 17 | CASTIGGPLPSSETQYF | TGTGCCAGCACCATTGGGGGCCCCCTCCCATCCAGCGAGACCCAGTACTTC
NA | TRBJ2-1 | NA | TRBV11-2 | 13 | CASSLASYNEQFF | TGTGCCAGCAGCTTAGCTTCCTACAATGAGCAGTTCTTC
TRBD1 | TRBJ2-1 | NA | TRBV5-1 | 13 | CASFRDRDNEQFF | TGCGCCAGCTTCCGGGACAGGGACAATGAGCAGTTCTTC
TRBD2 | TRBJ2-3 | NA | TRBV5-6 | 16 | CASSFLAGAVADTQYF | TGTGCCAGCAGCTTCCTAGCGGGAGCGGTCGCAGATACGCAGTATTTT
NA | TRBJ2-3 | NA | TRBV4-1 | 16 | CASSQAEGPSPDTQYF | TGCGCCAGCAGCCAAGCGGAGGGACCATCGCCAGATACGCAGTATTTT
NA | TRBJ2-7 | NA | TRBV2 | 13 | CASSRGQTYEQYF | TGTGCCAGCAGTCGGGGCCAGACCTACGAGCAGTACTTC
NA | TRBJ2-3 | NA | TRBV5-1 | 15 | CASSFGNPVTDTQYF | TGCGCCAGCAGCTTCGGGAATCCGGTCACAGATACGCAGTATTTT
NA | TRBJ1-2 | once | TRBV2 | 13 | CASSAGQNYGYTF | TGTGCCAGCAGTGCGGGGCAGAACTATGGCTACACCTTC
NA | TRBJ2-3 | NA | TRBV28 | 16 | CASLSSGMHDADTQYF | TGTGCCAGCCTGTCGTCCGGGATGCATGACGCAGATACGCAGTATTTT
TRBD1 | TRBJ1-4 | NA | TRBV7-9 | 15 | CASSPAGRGHEKLFF | TGTGCCAGCAGCCCCGCGGGCAGGGGGCATGAAAAACTGTTTTTT
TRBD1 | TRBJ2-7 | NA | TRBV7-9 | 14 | CASSTGQSSYEQYF | TGTGCCAGCAGCACGGGACAGTCCTCCTACGAGCAGTACTTC
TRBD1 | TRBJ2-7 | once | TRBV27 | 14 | CASSPWTGGYEQYF | TGTGCCAGCAGCCCCTGGACAGGGGGCTACGAGCAGTACTTC
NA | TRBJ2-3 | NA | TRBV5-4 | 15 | CASSSPWGNTDTQYF | TGTGCCAGCAGCTCCCCTTGGGGCAACACAGATACGCAGTATTTT
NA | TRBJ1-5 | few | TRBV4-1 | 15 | CASSPTGQGFQPQHF | TGCGCCAGCAGCCCGACCGGGCAGGGGTTTCAGCCCCAGCATTTT
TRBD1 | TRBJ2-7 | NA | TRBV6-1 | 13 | CASIRQGRYEQYF | TGTGCCAGCATCCGACAGGGTCGCTACGAGCAGTACTTC
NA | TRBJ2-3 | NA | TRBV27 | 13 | CASSTRASDTQYF | TGTGCCAGCAGTACCAGGGCCTCAGATACGCAGTATTTT
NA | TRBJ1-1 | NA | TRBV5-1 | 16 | CASSPEGIAQNTEAFF | TGCGCCAGCAGCCCCGAGGGGATCGCTCAGAACACTGAAGCTTTCTTT
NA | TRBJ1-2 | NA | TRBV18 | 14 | CASSPPGRAYGYTF | TGTGCCAGCTCACCACCGGGCAGGGCCTATGGCTACACCTTC
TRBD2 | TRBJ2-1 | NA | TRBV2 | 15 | CASRVTSGGNNEQFF | TGTGCCAGCAGGGTCACTAGCGGGGGAAACAATGAGCAGTTCTTC
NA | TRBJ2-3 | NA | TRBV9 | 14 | CASSVRELEDTQYF | TGTGCCAGCAGCGTGAGGGAGCTGGAAGATACGCAGTATTTT
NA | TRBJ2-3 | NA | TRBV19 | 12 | CASSIRADTQYF | TGTGCCAGTAGTATTAGAGCAGATACGCAGTATTTT
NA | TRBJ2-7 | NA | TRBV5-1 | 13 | CASRDTSSYEQYF | TGCGCCAGCCGGGACACAAGCTCCTACGAGCAGTACTTC
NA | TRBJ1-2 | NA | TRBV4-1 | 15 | CASSQVIRGIYGYTF | TGCGCCAGCAGCCAAGTTATACGAGGGATCTATGGCTACACCTTC
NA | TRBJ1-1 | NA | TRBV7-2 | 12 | CASSRDRQEAFF | TGTGCCAGCAGCCGCGACAGGCAGGAAGCTTTCTTT